These T cell receptor beta chains were read from a single sample in a study of T cell responses to AZD1222 COVID-19 vaccine. Profiling relied on immunoSEQ multiplex PCR, and the TCRdb table lists in-frame clones only, not all of them. The repertoire holds about 110,000 clones, with more than 75% as singletons. This sample comprised peripheral blood, obtained on day 0 of AZD1222 vaccination. The receptor source for this set is an adult in good health. CDR3s include the opening cysteine and the closing phenylalanine or tryptophan. Each record gives: D gene, V gene, J gene, clone size, CDR3 protein, CDR3 DNA. A D gene is named only where the DNA matches it firmly. Where a row states a size, it is once, few, many or the class of an expanded clone; other rows omit it.

>NA|TRBV21-1|TRBJ2-7|NA
CASSKGERLASLGEQYF
TGTGCCAGCAGCAAAGGGGAGCGGCTAGCGAGTCTCGGCGAGCAGTACTTC
>NA|TRBV19|TRBJ2-4|NA
CASSIGLRGVPAKNIQYF
TGTGCCAGTAGTATCGGACTAAGAGGGGTACCAGCCAAAAACATTCAGTACTTC
>TRBD2|TRBV29-1|TRBJ2-7|few
CSAGRGGRSEQYF
TGCAGCGCTGGGCGGGGGGGACGGTCCGAGCAGTACTTC
>NA|TRBV7-8|TRBJ2-4|NA
CASSLSRSLLAKNIQYF
TGTGCCAGCAGCTTAAGTAGGAGTTTGCTAGCCAAAAACATTCAGTACTTC
>TRBD1|TRBV11-2|TRBJ2-1|once
CASSNRGEQFF
TGTGCCAGCAGCAACAGGGGTGAGCAGTTCTTC
>NA|TRBV2|TRBJ2-1|NA
CASSEGYSRQFF
TGTGCCAGCAGTGAAGGGTATAGCCGCCAGTTCTTC
>TRBD1|TRBV5-4|TRBJ2-3|NA
CASSFGQGWDTQYF
TGTGCCAGCAGCTTCGGACAGGGCTGGGATACGCAGTATTTT
>TRBD1|TRBV19|TRBJ1-2|NA
CASSAPDRGYGYTF
TGTGCCAGTAGCGCCCCAGACAGGGGGTATGGCTACACCTTC
>TRBD1|TRBV5-5|TRBJ1-2|NA
CASIHSQGALYGYTF
TGTGCCAGCATCCATTCCCAGGGGGCTCTTTATGGCTACACCTTC
>NA|TRBV2|TRBJ2-3|NA
CARDEQGPGAQYF
TGTGCCAGAGACGAACAGGGTCCGGGAGCGCAGTATTTT
>NA|TRBV7-9|TRBJ2-1|NA
CASSRPHNEQFF
TGTGCCAGCAGCCGTCCTCACAATGAGCAGTTCTTC
>TRBD2|TRBV7-9|TRBJ2-1|NA
CASSKGTSGGNEQFF
TGTGCCAGCAGCAAAGGGACTAGCGGGGGAAATGAGCAGTTCTTC
>TRBD1|TRBV4-2|TRBJ2-5|NA
CASSHRPDRASQETQYF
TGTGCCAGCAGCCATCGACCTGACAGGGCCTCCCAAGAGACCCAGTACTTC
>NA|TRBV29-1|TRBJ1-2|NA
CSVVGQQGIGYGYTF
TGCAGCGTTGTGGGTCAACAGGGAATAGGGTATGGCTACACCTTC
>NA|TRBV30|TRBJ2-7|NA
CAWSNESGEQYF
TGTGCCTGGAGCAACGAGTCGGGCGAGCAGTACTTC
>TRBD2|TRBV27|TRBJ2-5|once
CASSDSISGRQTQYF
TGTGCCAGCAGTGACTCAATTAGCGGGAGGCAGACCCAGTACTTC
>TRBD1|TRBV10-1|TRBJ2-7|NA
CASRETGGREQYF
TGCGCCAGCAGGGAGACAGGGGGTCGCGAGCAGTACTTC
>NA|TRBV11-3|TRBJ2-7|NA
CASSPRAYEQYF
TGTGCCAGCAGCCCCCGTGCCTACGAGCAGTACTTC
>NA|TRBV11-2|TRBJ2-7|NA
CASSFQPRTGEQYF
TGTGCCAGCAGCTTCCAACCTAGAACGGGCGAGCAGTACTTC
>NA|TRBV2|TRBJ1-6|once
CASSVEGSDSPLHF
TGTGCCAGCAGCGTAGAGGGGTCGGATTCACCCCTCCACTTT
>NA|TRBV30|TRBJ1-1|NA
CAWSVQGQNTEAFF
TGTGCCTGGAGTGTACAGGGACAGAACACTGAAGCTTTCTTT
>NA|TRBV5-1|TRBJ1-6|NA
CASSLTGTDSPLHF
TGCGCCAGCAGCTTAACAGGGACGGATTCACCCCTCCACTTT
>NA|TRBV3-1/TRBV3-2|TRBJ1-3|NA
CASSPSHTGNTIYF
TGTGCCAGCAGCCCCAGTCACACCGGAAACACCATATATTTT
>TRBD1|TRBV14|TRBJ2-7|once
CASSLLGQGAYEQYF
TGTGCCAGCAGCCTTTTGGGACAGGGAGCCTACGAGCAGTACTTC
>TRBD1|TRBV27|TRBJ1-5|NA
CASSPTIIQGARNQPQHF
TGTGCCAGCAGTCCGACCATAATACAGGGGGCGCGTAATCAGCCCCAGCATTTT
>TRBD1|TRBV4-1|TRBJ1-1|NA
CASSQTSFRQGENTEAFF
TGCGCCAGCAGCCAAACCTCCTTTCGACAGGGAGAGAACACTGAAGCTTTCTTT
>TRBD2|TRBV30|TRBJ2-1|once
CAWGRVAGYNEQFF
TGTGCCTGGGGAAGAGTAGCGGGTTACAATGAGCAGTTCTTC
>NA|TRBV7-3|TRBJ2-6|few
CASSPNSLSSGANVLTF
TGTGCCAGCAGCCCCAACTCACTTAGCTCTGGGGCCAACGTCCTGACTTTC